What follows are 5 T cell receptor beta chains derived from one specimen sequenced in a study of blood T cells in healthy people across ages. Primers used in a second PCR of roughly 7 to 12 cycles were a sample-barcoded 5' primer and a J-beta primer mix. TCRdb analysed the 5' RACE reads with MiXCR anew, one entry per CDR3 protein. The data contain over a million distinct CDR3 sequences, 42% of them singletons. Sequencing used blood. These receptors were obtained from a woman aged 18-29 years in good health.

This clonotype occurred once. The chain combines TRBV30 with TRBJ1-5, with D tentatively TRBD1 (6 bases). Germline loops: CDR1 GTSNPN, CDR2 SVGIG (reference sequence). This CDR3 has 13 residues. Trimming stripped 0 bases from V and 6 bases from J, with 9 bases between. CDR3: CAWSVGGIQPQHF. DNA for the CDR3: TGTGCCTGGAGTGTAGGGGGAATTCAGCCCCAGCATTTT.

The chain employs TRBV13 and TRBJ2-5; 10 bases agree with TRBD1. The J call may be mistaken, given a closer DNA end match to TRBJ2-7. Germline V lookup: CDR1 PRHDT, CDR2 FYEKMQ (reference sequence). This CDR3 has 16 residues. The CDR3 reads CASSFEPGQGSYEQYF. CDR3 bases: TGTGCCAGCAGCTTTGAGCCGGGACAGGGGTCCTACGAGCAGTACTTC.

The CDR3 nucleotides are TGTGCCAGCAGCTTATTAATAGGCGGGGAGCTGTTTTTT. Residues: CASSLLIGGELFF. This rearrangement joins TRBV7-2 to TRBJ2-2; D is uncertain. Trimming pared 2 bases from V and 7 bases from J, leaving 8 bases between. Germline loops: CDR1 SGHTA, CDR2 FQGNSA. CDR3 length: 13 residues. Together with reference TRBV7-2 and TRBJ2-2, the CDR3 gives the full variable domain: GAGVSQSPSNKVTEKGKDVELRCDPISGHTALYWYRQSLGQGLEFLIYFQGNSAPDKSGLPSDRFSAERTGGSVSTLTIQRTQQEDSAVYLCASSLLIGGELFFGEGSRLTVL.

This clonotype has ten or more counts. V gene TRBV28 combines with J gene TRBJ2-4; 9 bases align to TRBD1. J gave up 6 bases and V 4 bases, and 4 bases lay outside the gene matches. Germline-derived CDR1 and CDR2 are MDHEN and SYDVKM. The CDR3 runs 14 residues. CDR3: CASSSSGQGNIQYF. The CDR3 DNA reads TGTGCCAGCAGTTCATCGGGACAGGGAAACATTCAGTACTTC.

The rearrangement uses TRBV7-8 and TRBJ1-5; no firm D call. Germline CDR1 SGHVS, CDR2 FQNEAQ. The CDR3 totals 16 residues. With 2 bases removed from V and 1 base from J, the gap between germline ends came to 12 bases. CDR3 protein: CASSLLGHMSNQPQHF. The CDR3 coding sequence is TGTGCCAGCAGCTTACTGGGTCATATGAGCAATCAGCCCCAGCATTTT. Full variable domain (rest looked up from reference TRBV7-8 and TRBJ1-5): GAGVSQSPRYKVAKRGQDVALRCDPISGHVSLFWYQQALGQGPEFLTYFQNEAQLDKSGLPSDRFFAERPEGSVSTLKIQRTQQEDSAVYLCASSLLGHMSNQPQHFGDGTRLSIL.